What follows is one T cell receptor beta chain and its context. This clone's antigen is unknown. Base quality data are lacking; no much larger clone is found one base away. This entry is derived from a study of control samples from healthy donors and cancer patients (dated by TCRdb to the early 2020s). The library was built by means of the immunoSEQ multiplex PCR assay. TCRdb carries this immuneACCESS record with in-frame sequences only. Its versions omit some clonotypes, under half of them owing to an unresolved V gene in the studies checked, with the rest unexplained. The sample includes about 160,000 clones, with 90% to 95% observed a single time. Jointly, the top ten make up 12% to 15% of the sample. The CDR3 sequence holds 15 residues, the cysteine and phenylalanine included. Only CDR3 DNA remains: 45 bases, in frame from the first base. Via the germline V gene (reference sequence), CDR1 is SGHKS and CDR2 YYEKEE. V is pruned by 4 bases and J by 7 bases, leaving 10 bases of the junction without a gene match.

This receptor chain uses TRBV5-5 and TRBJ2-1, with 8 central nucleotides matching TRBD2. The sample taken for sequencing was PBMCs. This clonotype was sampled from a man aged 60 to 69 with colorectal cancer. The CDR3 protein sequence reads: CASSLAGGLRNEQFF. The bases read TGTGCCAGCAGCCTGGCGGGGGGACTTAGGAATGAGCAGTTCTTC.